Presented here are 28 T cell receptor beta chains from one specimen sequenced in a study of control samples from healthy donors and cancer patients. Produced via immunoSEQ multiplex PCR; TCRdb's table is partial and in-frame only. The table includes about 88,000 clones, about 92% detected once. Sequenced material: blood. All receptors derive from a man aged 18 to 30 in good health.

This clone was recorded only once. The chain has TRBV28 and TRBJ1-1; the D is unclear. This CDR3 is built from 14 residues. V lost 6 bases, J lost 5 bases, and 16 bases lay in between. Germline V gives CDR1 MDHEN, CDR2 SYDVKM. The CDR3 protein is CASSLGMGITEAFF. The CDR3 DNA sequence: TGTGCCAGCAGCCTTGGTATGGGGATTACTGAAGCTTTCTTT.

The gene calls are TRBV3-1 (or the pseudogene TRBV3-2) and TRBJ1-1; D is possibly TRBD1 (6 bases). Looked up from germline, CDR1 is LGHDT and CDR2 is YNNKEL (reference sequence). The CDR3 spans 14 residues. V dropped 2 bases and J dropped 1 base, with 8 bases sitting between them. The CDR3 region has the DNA TGTGCCAGCAGCCAAAGACAGGCGAACACTGAAGCTTTCTTT. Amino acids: CASSQRQANTEAFF.

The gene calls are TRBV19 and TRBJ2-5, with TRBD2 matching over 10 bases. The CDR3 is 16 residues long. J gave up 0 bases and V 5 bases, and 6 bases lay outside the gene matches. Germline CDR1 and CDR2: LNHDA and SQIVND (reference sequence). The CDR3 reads CASSSRLAGNQETQYF. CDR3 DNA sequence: TGTGCCAGTAGTTCGCGACTAGCGGGCAACCAAGAGACCCAGTACTTC. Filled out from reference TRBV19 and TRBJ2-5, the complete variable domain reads DGGITQSPKYLFRKEGQNVTLSCEQNLNHDAMYWYRQDPGQGLRLIYYSQIVNDFQKGDIAEGYSVSREKKESFPLTVTSAQKNPTAFYLCASSSRLAGNQETQYFGPGTRLLVL.

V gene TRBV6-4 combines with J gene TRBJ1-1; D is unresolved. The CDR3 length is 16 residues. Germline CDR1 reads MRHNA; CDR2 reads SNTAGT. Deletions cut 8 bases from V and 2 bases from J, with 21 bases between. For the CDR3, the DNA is TGTGCCAGCGGTCACAACCTTGTGGCGGACAACACTGAAGCTTTCTTT. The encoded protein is CASGHNLVADNTEAFF.

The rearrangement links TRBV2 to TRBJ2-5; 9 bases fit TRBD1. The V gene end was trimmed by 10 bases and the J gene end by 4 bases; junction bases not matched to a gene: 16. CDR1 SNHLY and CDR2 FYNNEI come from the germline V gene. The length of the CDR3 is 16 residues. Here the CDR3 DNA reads TGTGCCACCGAAACGGGACAGGGTATGGGGCCAGAGACCCAGTACTTC. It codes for CATETGQGMGPETQYF.

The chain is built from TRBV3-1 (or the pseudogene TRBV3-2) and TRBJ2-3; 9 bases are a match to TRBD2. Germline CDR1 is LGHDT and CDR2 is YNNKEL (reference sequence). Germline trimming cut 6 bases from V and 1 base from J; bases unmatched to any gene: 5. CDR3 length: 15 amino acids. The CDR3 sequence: CASSLAGARTDTQYF. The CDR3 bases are TGTGCCAGCAGTTTAGCGGGGGCCCGCACAGATACGCAGTATTTT.

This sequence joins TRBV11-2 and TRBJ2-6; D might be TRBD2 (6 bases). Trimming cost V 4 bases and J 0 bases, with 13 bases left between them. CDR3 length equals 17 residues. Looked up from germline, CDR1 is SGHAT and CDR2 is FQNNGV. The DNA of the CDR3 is TGTGCCAGCAGCTCTACCCGAGCGGGCTCTGGGGCCAACGTCCTGACTTTC. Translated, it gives CASSSTRAGSGANVLTF.

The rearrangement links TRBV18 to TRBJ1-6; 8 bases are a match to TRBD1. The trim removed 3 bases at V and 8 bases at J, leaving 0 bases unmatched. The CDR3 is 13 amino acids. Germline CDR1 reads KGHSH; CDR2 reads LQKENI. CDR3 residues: CASSPTGDSPLHF. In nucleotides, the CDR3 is TGTGCCAGCTCACCGACAGGGGATTCACCCCTCCACTTT.

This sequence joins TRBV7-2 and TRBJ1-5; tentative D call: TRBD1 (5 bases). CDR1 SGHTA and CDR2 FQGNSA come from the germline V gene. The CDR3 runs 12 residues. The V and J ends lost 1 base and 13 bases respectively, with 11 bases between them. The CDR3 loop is CASSLEWGGQHF. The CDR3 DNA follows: TGTGCCAGCAGCTTAGAATGGGGGGGGCAGCATTTT.

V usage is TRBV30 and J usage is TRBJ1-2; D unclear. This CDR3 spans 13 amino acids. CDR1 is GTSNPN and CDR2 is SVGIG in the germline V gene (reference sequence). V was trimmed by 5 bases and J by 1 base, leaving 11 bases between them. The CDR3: CAWVGLNNYGYTF. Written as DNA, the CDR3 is TGTGCCTGGGTCGGACTCAATAACTATGGCTACACCTTC.

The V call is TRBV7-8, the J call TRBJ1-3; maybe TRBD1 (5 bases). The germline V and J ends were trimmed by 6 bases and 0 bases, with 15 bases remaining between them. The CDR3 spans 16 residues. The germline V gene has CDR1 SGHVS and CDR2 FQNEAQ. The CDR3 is CASRPTGQNSGNTIYF. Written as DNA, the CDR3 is TGTGCCAGCAGGCCAACAGGACAAAACTCTGGAAACACCATATATTTT.

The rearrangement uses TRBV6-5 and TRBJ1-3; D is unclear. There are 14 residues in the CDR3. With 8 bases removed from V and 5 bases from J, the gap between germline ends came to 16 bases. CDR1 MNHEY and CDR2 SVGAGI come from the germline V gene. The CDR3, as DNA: TGTGCCAGCTTAAGGCAGACAATCCGAAACACCATATATTTT. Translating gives CASLRQTIRNTIYF.

CDR3 amino acids: CASSLPGMVSAFF. In nucleotides, the CDR3 is TGTGCCAGCAGCCTACCAGGGATGGTTTCGGCTTTCTTT. The chain recombines TRBV7-9 with TRBJ1-1; D possibly corresponds to TRBD1 (5 bases). Trimming stripped 5 bases from V and 11 bases from J, with 18 bases between. The CDR3 loop spans 13 amino acids. Germline V gene data show CDR1 as SEHNR and CDR2 as FQNEAQ (reference sequence).

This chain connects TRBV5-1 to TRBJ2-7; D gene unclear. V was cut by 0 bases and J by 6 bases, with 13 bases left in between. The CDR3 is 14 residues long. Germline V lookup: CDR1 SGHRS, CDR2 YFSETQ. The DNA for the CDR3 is TGCGCCAGCAGCTTGGGGCAGACCCGCTTCGAGCAGTACTTC. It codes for CASSLGQTRFEQYF. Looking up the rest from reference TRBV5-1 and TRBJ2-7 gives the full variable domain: KAGVTQTPRYLIKTRGQQVTLSCSPISGHRSVSWYQQTPGQGLQFLFEYFSETQRNKGNFPGRFSGRQFSNSRSEMNVSTLELGDSALYLCASSLGQTRFEQYFGPGTRLTVT.

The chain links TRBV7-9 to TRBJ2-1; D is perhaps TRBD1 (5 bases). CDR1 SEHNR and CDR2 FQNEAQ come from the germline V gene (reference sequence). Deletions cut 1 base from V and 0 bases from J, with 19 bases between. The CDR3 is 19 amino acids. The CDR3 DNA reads TGTGCCAGCAGCTTAGTTAGTTGGGCTCTGGGGCACTCCTACAATGAGCAGTTCTTC. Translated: CASSLVSWALGHSYNEQFF.

The CDR3: CASSLEATAHTEAFF. CDR3 coding DNA: TGTGCCAGCAGCTTGGAAGCCACCGCACACACTGAAGCTTTCTTT. The rearrangement joins TRBV5-4 to TRBJ1-1; no clear D. Germline loops: CDR1 SGHNT, CDR2 YYREEE (reference sequence). CDR3 length equals 15 residues. Between the trimmed V and J ends, which lost 0 bases and 3 bases, there was a span of 12 bases.

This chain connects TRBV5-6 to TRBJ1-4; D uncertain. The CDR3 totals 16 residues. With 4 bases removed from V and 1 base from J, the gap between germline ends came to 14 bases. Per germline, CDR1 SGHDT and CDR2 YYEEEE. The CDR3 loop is CASSLGLRETNEKLFF. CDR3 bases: TGTGCCAGCAGCCTGGGGTTGCGTGAAACTAATGAAAAACTGTTTTTT.

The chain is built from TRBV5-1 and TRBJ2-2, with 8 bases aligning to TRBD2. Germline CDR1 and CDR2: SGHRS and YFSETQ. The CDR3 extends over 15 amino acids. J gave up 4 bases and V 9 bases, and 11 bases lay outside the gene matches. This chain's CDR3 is CATKLPSGGTGELFF. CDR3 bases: TGCGCCACCAAACTCCCCAGCGGGGGCACCGGGGAGCTGTTTTTT.

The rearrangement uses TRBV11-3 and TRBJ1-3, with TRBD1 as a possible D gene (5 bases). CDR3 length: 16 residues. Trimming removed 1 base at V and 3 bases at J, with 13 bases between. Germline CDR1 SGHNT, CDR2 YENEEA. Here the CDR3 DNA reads TGTGCCAGCAGCTTAGGGCAAGGACAAGGTGGAAACACCATATATTTT. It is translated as CASSLGQGQGGNTIYF.

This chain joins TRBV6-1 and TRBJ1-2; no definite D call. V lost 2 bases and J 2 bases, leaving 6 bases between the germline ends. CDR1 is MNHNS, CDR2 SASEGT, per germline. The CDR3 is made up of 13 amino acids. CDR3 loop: CASSERANYGYTF. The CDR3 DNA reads TGTGCCAGCAGTGAACGGGCCAACTATGGCTACACCTTC.

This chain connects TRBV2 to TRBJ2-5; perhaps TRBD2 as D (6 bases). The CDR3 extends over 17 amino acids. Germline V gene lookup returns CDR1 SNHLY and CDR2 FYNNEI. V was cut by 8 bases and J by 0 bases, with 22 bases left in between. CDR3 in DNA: TGTGCCAGCCACCCATCGTTCCCAGGCGGGGACCAAGAGACCCAGTACTTC. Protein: CASHPSFPGGDQETQYF.

CDR3 nucleotide sequence: TGTGCCACCAGTCCGACAGGGGGTGACACCGGGGAGCTGTTTTTT. Translated: CATSPTGGDTGELFF. The chain carries TRBV24-1 and TRBJ2-2; 9 bases match TRBD1. This CDR3 is 15 amino acids long. Germline V gene lookup returns CDR1 KGHDR and CDR2 SFDVKD. Trimming took 6 bases from V and 3 from J; bases not matched to a gene: 4.

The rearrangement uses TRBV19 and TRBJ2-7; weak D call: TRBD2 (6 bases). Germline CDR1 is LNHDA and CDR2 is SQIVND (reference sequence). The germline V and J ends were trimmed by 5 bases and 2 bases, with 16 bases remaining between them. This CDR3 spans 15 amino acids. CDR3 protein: CASSQAGSLTYEQYF. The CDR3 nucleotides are TGTGCCAGTAGTCAGGCGGGGTCCCTCACCTACGAGCAGTACTTC.

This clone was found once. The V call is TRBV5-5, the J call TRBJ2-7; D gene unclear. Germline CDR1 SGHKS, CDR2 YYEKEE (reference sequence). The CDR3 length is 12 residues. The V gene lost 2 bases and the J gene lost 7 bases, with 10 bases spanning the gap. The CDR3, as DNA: TGTGCCAGCAGCTTAGATCTAGGGGAGCAGTACTTC. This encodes CASSLDLGEQYF.

DNA of the CDR3: TGTGCCAGCAGCGTACTAGCCGCCGCGCAGTTCTTC. Translating gives CASSVLAAAQFF. The V call is TRBV2, the J call TRBJ2-1; D is perhaps TRBD2 (6 bases). The germline V gene has CDR1 SNHLY and CDR2 FYNNEI. The V and J ends lost 6 bases and 12 bases respectively, with 15 bases between them. The CDR3 covers 12 residues.

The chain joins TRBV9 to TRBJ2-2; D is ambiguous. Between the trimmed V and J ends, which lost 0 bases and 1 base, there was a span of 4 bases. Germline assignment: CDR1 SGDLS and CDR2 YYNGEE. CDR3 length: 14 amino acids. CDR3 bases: TGTGCCAGCAGCGTAGAACAGAACACCGGGGAGCTGTTTTTT. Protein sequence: CASSVEQNTGELFF.

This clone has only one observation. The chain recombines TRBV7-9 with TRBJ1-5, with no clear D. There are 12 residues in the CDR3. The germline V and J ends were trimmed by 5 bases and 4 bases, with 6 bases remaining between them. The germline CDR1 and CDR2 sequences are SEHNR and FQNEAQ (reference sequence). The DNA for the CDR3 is TGTGCCAGCAGCCGCTTGAATCAGCCCCAGCATTTT. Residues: CASSRLNQPQHF.

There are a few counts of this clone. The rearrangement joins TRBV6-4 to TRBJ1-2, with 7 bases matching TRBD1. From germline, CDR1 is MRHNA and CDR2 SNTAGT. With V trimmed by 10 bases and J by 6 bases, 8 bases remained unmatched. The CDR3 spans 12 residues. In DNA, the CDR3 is TGTGCCACGCGCACTGGGACAGATGGCTACACCTTC. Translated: CATRTGTDGYTF.